The present entry profiles one T cell receptor (beta chain) with its context. CDR3 size: 13 residues. CDR1 is KGHSH, CDR2 LQKENI, per germline. Trimming removed 3 bases at V and 5 bases at J, with 10 bases between. Enrolment of Seattle patients took place during active infection, and they were followed longitudinally. In the original processing: Estimation of nucleated cell counts was performed using reference gene primer amplification. Sequencing was performed with immunoSEQ multiplex PCR; in TCRdb, only in-frame clones are kept and a portion is missing. That table furnishes V, J and clone size, whereas the DNA furnished D and trimming. Counted here are approximately 460,000 clones, 80% to 90% occurring once; the ten biggest clones make up roughly 1%. This entry belongs to a study of blood T cell repertoires in COVID-19. About the research overall: COVID-19 samples collected from the United States, Italy and Spain covered acute and convalescent phases. Sources were T cells, B-cell-depleted T cells, or PBMCs; the material itself was cDNA or gDNA.

Sequencing was done on a sample of peripheral blood. This chain connects TRBV18 to TRBJ2-5, with D unclear. The source is a man aged 18 to 30 with COVID-19, enrolled during active disease. The CDR3 loop is CASSPRLEETQYF. The CDR3 DNA follows: TGTGCCAGCTCACCCCGACTTGAGGAGACCCAGTACTTC.